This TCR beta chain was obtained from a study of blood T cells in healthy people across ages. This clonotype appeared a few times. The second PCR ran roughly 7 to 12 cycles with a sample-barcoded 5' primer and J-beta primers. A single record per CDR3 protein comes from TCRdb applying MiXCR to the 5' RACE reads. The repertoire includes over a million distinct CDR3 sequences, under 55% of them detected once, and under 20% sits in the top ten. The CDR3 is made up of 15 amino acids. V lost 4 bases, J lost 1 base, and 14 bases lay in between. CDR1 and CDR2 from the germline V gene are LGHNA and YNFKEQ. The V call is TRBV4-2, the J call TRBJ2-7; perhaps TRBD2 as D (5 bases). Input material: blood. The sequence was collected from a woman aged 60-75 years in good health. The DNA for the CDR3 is TGTGCCAGCAGCCCTACCGAGGGAGAGTCCTACGAGCAGTACTTC. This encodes CASSPTEGESYEQYF.